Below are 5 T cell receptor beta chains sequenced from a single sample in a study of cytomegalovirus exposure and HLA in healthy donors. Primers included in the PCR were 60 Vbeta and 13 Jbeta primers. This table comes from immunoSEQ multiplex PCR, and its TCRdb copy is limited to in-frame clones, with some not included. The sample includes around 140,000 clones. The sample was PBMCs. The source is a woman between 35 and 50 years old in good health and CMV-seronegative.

The CDR3: CASSMMTGNTGELFF. CDR3 nucleotide sequence: TGCGCCAGCAGCATGATGACAGGGAACACCGGGGAGCTGTTTTTT. This chain links TRBV5-1 with TRBJ2-2, with a weak D call TRBD1 (6 bases). Germline V gives CDR1 SGHRS, CDR2 YFSETQ. The CDR3 has 15 amino acids. V was cut by 4 bases and J by 1 base, with 11 bases left in between.

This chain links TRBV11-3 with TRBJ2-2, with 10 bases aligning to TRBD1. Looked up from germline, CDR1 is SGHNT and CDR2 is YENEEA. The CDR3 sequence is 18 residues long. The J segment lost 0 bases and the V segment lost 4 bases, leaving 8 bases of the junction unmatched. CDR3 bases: TGTGCCAGCAGCTCCGGACAGGGGGTTACCACGAACACCGGGGAGCTGTTTTTT. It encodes CASSSGQGVTTNTGELFF.

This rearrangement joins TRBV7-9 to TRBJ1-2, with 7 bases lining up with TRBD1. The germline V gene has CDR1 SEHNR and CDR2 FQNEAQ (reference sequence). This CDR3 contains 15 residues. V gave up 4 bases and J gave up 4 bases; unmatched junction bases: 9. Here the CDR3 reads CASSSGTDNVYGYTF. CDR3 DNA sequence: TGTGCCAGCAGCTCGGGGACAGATAACGTCTATGGCTACACCTTC.

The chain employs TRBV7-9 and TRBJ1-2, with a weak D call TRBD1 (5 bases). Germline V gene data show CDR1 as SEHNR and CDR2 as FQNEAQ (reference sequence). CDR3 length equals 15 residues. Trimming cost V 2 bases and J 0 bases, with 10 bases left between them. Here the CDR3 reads CASSLFTGANYGYTF. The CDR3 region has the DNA TGTGCCAGCAGCTTATTCACAGGAGCTAACTATGGCTACACCTTC.

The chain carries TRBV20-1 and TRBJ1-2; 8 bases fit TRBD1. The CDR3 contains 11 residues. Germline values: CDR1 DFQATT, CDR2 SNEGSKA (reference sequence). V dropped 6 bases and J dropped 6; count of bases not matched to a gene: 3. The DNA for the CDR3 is TGCAGTGCCCAACAGGGGGATGGCTACACCTTC. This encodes CSAQQGDGYTF.